Listed below are T cell receptor beta chains from one sample, sequenced in a study of T cell changes during pregnancy in multiple sclerosis. TCRdb keeps only in-frame clones here, not all; method: immunoSEQ multiplex PCR. The top ten hold 1.5% to 1.9% of the sample, which has some 94,000 clones, 80% to 95% seen once. The source material was peripheral blood, sampled in the first trimester of pregnancy. These receptor sequences come from a female donor with multiple sclerosis, enrolled in a pregnancy study. CDR3s include the opening cysteine and the closing phenylalanine or tryptophan. The D gene is left open where the match is weak. Size values are once, few and many counts, or a class for expanded clones, and some rows have none.

j_gene,d_gene,v_gene,len,abundance,CDR3aa,CDR3nt
TRBJ2-7,TRBD2,TRBV30,14,NA,CAWNVAGGSYEQYF,TGTGCCTGGAACGTAGCGGGAGGTAGCTACGAGCAGTACTTC
TRBJ2-1,TRBD1,TRBV29-1,11,NA,CSVIQGAGQFF,TGCAGCGTCATCCAGGGGGCTGGGCAGTTCTTC
TRBJ1-5,NA,TRBV4-1,13,NA,CASSQNYNQPQHF,TGCGCCAGCAGCCAAAACTACAATCAGCCCCAGCATTTT
TRBJ2-4,TRBD2,TRBV9,17,NA,CASSVGLAGVKDNIQYF,TGTGCCAGCAGCGTAGGACTAGCGGGAGTTAAGGATAACATTCAGTACTTC
TRBJ1-5,NA,TRBV16,14,NA,CASSQGKGNQPQHF,TGTGCCAGCAGCCAGGGAAAGGGGAATCAGCCCCAGCATTTT
TRBJ2-1,TRBD2,TRBV10-1,13,NA,CASSLGTSSEQFF,TGCGCCAGCAGCCTCGGGACTAGCAGTGAGCAGTTCTTC
TRBJ2-3,TRBD2,TRBV14,19,once,CASSQDFAGTSGKSDTQYF,TGTGCCAGCAGCCAAGACTTCGCCGGGACTAGCGGGAAGTCAGATACGCAGTATTTT
TRBJ1-3,TRBD1,TRBV28,14,once,CASSFGQGANTIYF,TGTGCCAGCAGTTTTGGACAGGGCGCAAACACCATATATTTT
TRBJ2-1,TRBD2,TRBV25-1,16,NA,CATNGTSGIGPNEQFF,TGTGCCACCAATGGGACTAGCGGGATTGGGCCCAATGAGCAGTTCTTC
TRBJ2-3,TRBD2,TRBV28,15,NA,CASKGAGGPTDTQYF,TGTGCCAGCAAGGGAGCGGGAGGGCCCACAGATACGCAGTATTTT
TRBJ1-1,TRBD1,TRBV19,15,once,CASSWGQGANTEAFF,TGTGCCAGTAGTTGGGGACAGGGGGCGAACACTGAAGCTTTCTTT
TRBJ2-1,TRBD1,TRBV27,12,NA,CASQGDADEQFF,TGTGCCAGCCAGGGGGATGCTGATGAGCAGTTCTTC
TRBJ2-7,NA,TRBV4-2,14,NA,CASSSSTASYEQYF,TGTGCCAGCAGCTCCTCTACAGCCTCCTACGAGCAGTACTTC
TRBJ2-7,TRBD2,TRBV27,16,NA,CASSLSLAGLSGEQYF,TGTGCCAGCAGTTTAAGCCTAGCGGGGCTTAGCGGCGAGCAGTACTTC
TRBJ2-2,NA,TRBV29-1,13,NA,CSVRRGNTGELFF,TGCAGCGTCCGCAGGGGGAACACCGGGGAGCTGTTTTTT
TRBJ1-1,TRBD1,TRBV4-3,15,NA,CASKFTGVRTTEAFF,TGCGCCAGCAAATTTACAGGGGTCCGGACCACTGAAGCTTTCTTT
TRBJ1-2,TRBD1,TRBV6-5,15,NA,CASSYSRDRTYGYTF,TGTGCCAGCAGTTACTCCCGGGACAGGACCTATGGCTACACCTTC
TRBJ2-1,NA,TRBV5-1,16,NA,CASSLDRGTLGNEQFF,TGCGCCAGCAGCTTGGATAGGGGAACACTTGGGAATGAGCAGTTCTTC
TRBJ2-3,TRBD2,TRBV7-9,16,NA,CASRATSGTDPDTQYF,TGTGCCAGCAGAGCCACTAGCGGGACAGACCCAGATACGCAGTATTTT
TRBJ2-7,TRBD2,TRBV7-9,16,NA,CASSTPEVAGVGEQYF,TGTGCCAGCAGCACCCCTGAGGTAGCGGGAGTAGGAGAGCAGTACTTC
TRBJ2-1,NA,TRBV28,14,NA,CASGAGMGYNEQFF,TGTGCCAGCGGGGCAGGGATGGGCTACAATGAGCAGTTCTTC
TRBJ2-7,TRBD1,TRBV7-9,13,once,CASRSGQAYEQYF,TGTGCCAGCAGGTCTGGACAGGCCTACGAGCAGTACTTC
TRBJ1-5,TRBD1,TRBV10-3,13,NA,CASDQGGSQPQHF,TGTGCCAGCGATCAAGGGGGCAGTCAGCCCCAGCATTTT
TRBJ2-7,TRBD1,TRBV28,13,NA,CASTSGTVYEQYF,TGTGCCAGCACCTCCGGGACAGTTTACGAGCAGTACTTC
TRBJ2-3,TRBD1,TRBV6-4,14,NA,CASSRQGSTDTQYF,TGTGCCAGCAGTAGACAGGGGAGCACAGATACGCAGTATTTT
TRBJ2-1,TRBD2,TRBV10-3,17,once,CAISGLGLAGSYNEQFF,TGTGCCATCAGTGGACTCGGCCTAGCGGGCTCCTACAATGAGCAGTTCTTC
TRBJ2-3,NA,TRBV7-3,13,NA,CASSLIPADTQYF,TGTGCCAGCAGCTTAATTCCGGCAGATACGCAGTATTTT
TRBJ2-7,NA,TRBV5-5,13,many,CASSQAGAYEQYF,TGTGCCAGCAGCCAAGCCGGGGCCTACGAGCAGTACTTC
TRBJ2-5,TRBD2,TRBV2,17,NA,CASSDLVLSGGRETQYF,TGTGCCAGCAGTGACTTGGTCCTAAGCGGGGGCCGGGAGACCCAGTACTTC
TRBJ2-5,NA,TRBV29-1,13,few,CSVGETRKETQYF,TGCAGCGTGGGAGAGACTAGAAAGGAGACCCAGTACTTC
TRBJ2-7,TRBD1,TRBV5-1,16,NA,CASSLGTGLSTYEQYF,TGCGCCAGCAGCCTAGGGACAGGGCTCTCAACCTACGAGCAGTACTTC
TRBJ2-1,NA,TRBV5-1,14,NA,CASSLSQSYNEQFF,TGCGCCAGCAGCTTGTCGCAGTCCTACAATGAGCAGTTCTTC